This TCR beta chain is from a study of T cell changes during pregnancy in multiple sclerosis. Assay used: immunoSEQ multiplex PCR; TCRdb lists only in-frame clones, some missing. The data hold roughly 42,000 clones, with about 94% observed a single time. This CDR3 is 13 amino acids long. Germline assignment: CDR1 KGHSH and CDR2 LQKENI. Trimming left V 6 bases short and J 8 bases short, with 11 bases between. Sequencing used CD4+ T cells from peripheral blood mononuclear cells, obtained after pregnancy. This sequence joins TRBV18 and TRBJ1-6; tentative D call: TRBD1 (6 bases). The TCR comes from a female donor with multiple sclerosis, enrolled in a pregnancy study. For the CDR3, the DNA is TGTGCCAGCTCGGACAGTGGCGATTCACCCCTCCACTTT. It yields the protein CASSDSGDSPLHF.